This T cell receptor (beta chain) was found in a study of blood T cells in healthy people across ages. Study results and caveats: Roughly linear age-related decline in beta diversity appeared, significant by age 40. Diversity estimates from one million T cells were considered underestimates.

CDR3 length equals 14 residues. Looked up from germline, CDR1 is SQVTM and CDR2 is ANQGSEA. V shed 6 bases, J shed 4 bases, and the junction held 8 bases outside the gene matches. Primed by a sample-barcoded 5' primer and a J-beta primer mix, a second PCR proceeded for 7 to 11 cycles. From the 5' RACE reads, TCRdb called clonotypes with MiXCR, one entry per CDR3 protein. The sample includes approximately 730,000 distinct CDR3 sequences, approximately 53% of them seen just once. Peripheral blood from each donor was collected in a volume of 9.5 to 10 milliliters. Of note for this clonotype: Its antigen is not known.

This chain uses TRBV29-1 with TRBJ2-7; 11 nucleotides align to TRBD1. The sample comprised blood. This sequence originates from a man older than 75 in good health. Here the CDR3 reads CSVLIGTGGYEQYF. The CDR3 bases are TGCAGCGTCCTCATTGGGACAGGGGGATACGAGCAGTACTTC.